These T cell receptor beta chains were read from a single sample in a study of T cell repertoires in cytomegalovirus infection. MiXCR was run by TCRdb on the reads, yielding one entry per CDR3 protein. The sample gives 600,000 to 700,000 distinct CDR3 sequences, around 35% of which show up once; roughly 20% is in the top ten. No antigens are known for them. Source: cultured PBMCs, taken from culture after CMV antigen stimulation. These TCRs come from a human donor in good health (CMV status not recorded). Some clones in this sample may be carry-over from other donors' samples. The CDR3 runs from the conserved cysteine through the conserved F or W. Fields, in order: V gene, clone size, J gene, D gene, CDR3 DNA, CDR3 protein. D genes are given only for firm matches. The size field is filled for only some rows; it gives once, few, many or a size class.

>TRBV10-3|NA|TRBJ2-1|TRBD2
TGTGCCATCAGTGTTCTTTGGACTAGCGGATACAATGAGCAGTTCTTC
CAISVLWTSGYNEQFF
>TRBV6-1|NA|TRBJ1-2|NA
TGTGCCAGCACGCTTGGTCAGGAAAACTATGGCTACACCTTC
CASTLGQENYGYTF
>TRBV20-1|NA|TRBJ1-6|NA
TGCAGTGCTAGTCCTCCATATAATTCACCCCTCCACTTT
CSASPPYNSPLHF
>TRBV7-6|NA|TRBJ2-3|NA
TGTGCCAGCAGCCCCCCGGGACGAAGAAGCACAGATACGCAGTATTTT
CASSPPGRRSTDTQYF
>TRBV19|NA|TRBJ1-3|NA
TGTGCCAGTAGTATACCGGGGCGAAGCTCTGGAAACACCATATATTTT
CASSIPGRSSGNTIYF
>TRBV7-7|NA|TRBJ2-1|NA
TGTGCCAGCAGCCTCCAGGCCCACAATGAGCAGTTCTTC
CASSLQAHNEQFF
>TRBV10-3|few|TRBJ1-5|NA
TGTGCCATCAGTGAGTCCGATAATCAGCCCCAGCATTTT
CAISESDNQPQHF
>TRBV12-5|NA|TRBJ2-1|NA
TGTGCTAGTGGTATGGTCAATGAGCAGTTCTTC
CASGMVNEQFF
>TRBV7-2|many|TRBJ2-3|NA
TGTGCCAGCAGTTCACACCCCACGTTTGATACGCAGTATTTT
CASSSHPTFDTQYF
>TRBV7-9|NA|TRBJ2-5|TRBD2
TGTGCCAGCAGCACACCGGGGACTAGCGACAAAGAGACCCAGTACTTC
CASSTPGTSDKETQYF
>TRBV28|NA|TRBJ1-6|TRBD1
TGTGCCAGCAGGGACAGGAATAATTCACCCCTCCACTTT
CASRDRNNSPLHF
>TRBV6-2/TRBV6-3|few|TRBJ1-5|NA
TGTGCCAGCAGTTACTCGAAGGGGCAGCCCCAGCATTTT
CASSYSKGQPQHF
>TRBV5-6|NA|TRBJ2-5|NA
TGTGCCAGCAGCTTGGTACTAGCTGACGGAGAGACCCAGTACTTC
CASSLVLADGETQYF
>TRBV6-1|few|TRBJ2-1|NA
TGTGCCAGCAGTCCCGGGACTCGGGGTGGCAATGAGCAGTTCTTC
CASSPGTRGGNEQFF
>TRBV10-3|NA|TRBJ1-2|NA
TGTGCCTCCGGCGAGAGGTTGGGGGATGGCTACACCTTC
CASGERLGDGYTF
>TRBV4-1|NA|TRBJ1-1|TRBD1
TGCGCCAGCAGCCTTAACACAGGGGACGCTGAAGCTTTCTTT
CASSLNTGDAEAFF
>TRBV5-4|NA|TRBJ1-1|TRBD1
TGTGCCAGCAGCCAGGGACAGGGAGGAACTGAAGCTTTCTTT
CASSQGQGGTEAFF